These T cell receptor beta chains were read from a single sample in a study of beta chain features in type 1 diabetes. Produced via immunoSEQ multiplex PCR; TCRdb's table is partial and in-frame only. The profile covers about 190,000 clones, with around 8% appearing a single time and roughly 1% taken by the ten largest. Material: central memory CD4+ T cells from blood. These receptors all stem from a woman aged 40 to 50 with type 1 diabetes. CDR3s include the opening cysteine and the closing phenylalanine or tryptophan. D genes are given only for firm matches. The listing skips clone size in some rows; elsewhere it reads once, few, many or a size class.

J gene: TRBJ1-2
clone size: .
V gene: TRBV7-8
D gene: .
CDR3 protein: CASSLTAGFGLGYTF
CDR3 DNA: TGTGCCAGCAGCTTAACGGCAGGCTTTGGCCTTGGCTACACCTTC

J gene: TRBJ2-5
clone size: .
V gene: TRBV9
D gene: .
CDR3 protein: CASSVAPSRADQTQYF
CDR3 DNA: TGTGCCAGCAGCGTAGCCCCCTCCAGGGCGGATCAGACCCAGTACTTC

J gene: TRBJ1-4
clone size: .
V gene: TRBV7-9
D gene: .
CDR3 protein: CASSRPGVETEKLFF
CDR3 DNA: TGTGCCAGCAGCCGGCCAGGGGTGGAAACTGAAAAACTGTTTTTT

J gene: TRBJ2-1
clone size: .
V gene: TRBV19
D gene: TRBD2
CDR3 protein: CASSPKPSGYNEQFF
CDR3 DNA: TGTGCCAGTAGCCCCAAACCTAGCGGGTACAATGAGCAGTTCTTC

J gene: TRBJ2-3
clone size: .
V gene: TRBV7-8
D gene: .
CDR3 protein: CASSLAAGNTDTQYF
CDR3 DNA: TGTGCCAGCAGCTTAGCGGCAGGGAACACAGATACGCAGTATTTT

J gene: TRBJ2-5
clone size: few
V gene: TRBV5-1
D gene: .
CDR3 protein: CASSPQEAGRETQYF
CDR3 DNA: TGCGCCAGCAGCCCTCAGGAGGCGGGGAGAGAGACCCAGTACTTC

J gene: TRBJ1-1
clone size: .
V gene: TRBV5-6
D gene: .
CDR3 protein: CASKAQLRTNTEAFF
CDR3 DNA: TGTGCCAGCAAAGCACAATTACGGACTAACACTGAAGCTTTCTTT

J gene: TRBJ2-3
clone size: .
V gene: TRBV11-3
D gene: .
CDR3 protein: CASSAGGLTDTQYF
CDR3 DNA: TGTGCCAGCAGCGCGGGCGGCCTCACAGATACGCAGTATTTT

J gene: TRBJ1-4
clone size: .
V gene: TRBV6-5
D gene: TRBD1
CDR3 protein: CASSYSSRGERKLFF
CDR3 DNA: TGTGCCAGCAGTTACTCGAGCAGGGGGGAACGAAAACTGTTTTTT

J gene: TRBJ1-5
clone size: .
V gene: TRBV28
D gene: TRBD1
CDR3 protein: CASSSGTADQPQHF
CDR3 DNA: TGTGCCAGCAGTTCTGGGACAGCGGATCAGCCCCAGCATTTT

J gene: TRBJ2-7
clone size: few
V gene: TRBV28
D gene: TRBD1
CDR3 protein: CASSLWGQGAREQYF
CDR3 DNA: TGTGCCAGCAGTTTGTGGGGACAGGGGGCTCGGGAGCAGTACTTC

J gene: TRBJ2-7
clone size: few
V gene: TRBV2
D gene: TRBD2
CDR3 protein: CASTLGGADEQYF
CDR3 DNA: TGTGCCAGCACCCTCGGGGGGGCTGACGAGCAGTACTTC

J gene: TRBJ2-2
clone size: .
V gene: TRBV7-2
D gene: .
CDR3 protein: CASTRRGGTGELFF
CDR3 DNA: TGTGCCAGCACCCGGCGGGGCGGCACCGGGGAGCTGTTTTTT

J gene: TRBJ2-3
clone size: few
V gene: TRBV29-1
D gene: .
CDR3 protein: CSVDRVTDTQYF
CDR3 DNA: TGCAGCGTTGATCGGGTCACAGATACGCAGTATTTT

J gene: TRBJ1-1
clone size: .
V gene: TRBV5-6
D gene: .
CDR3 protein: CASSWDKVVTEAFF
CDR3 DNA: TGTGCCAGCAGTTGGGACAAGGTCGTCACTGAAGCTTTCTTT

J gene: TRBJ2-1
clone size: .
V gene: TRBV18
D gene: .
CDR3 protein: CASSPKRSAGGNEQFF
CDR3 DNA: TGTGCCAGCTCACCAAAGCGGAGCGCCGGGGGCAATGAGCAGTTCTTC

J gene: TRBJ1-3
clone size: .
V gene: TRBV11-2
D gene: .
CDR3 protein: CASSVAGSNSGNTIYF
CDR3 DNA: TGTGCCAGCAGCGTCGCGGGGTCCAACTCTGGAAACACCATATATTTT

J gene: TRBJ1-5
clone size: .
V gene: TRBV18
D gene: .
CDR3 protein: CASSPSGNSNQPQHF
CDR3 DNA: TGTGCCAGCTCACCAAGCGGAAATAGCAATCAGCCCCAGCATTTT

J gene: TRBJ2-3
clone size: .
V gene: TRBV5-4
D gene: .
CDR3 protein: CASSWQGSADTQYF
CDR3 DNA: TGTGCCAGCAGCTGGCAGGGGAGCGCAGATACGCAGTATTTT

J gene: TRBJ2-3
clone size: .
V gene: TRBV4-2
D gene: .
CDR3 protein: CASSQDGSTDTQYF
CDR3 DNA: TGTGCCAGCAGCCAAGATGGCAGCACAGATACGCAGTATTTT

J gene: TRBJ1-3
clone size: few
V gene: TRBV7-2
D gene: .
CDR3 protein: CASSRREGRSGNTIYF
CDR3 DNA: TGTGCCAGCAGCCGGCGGGAGGGACGCTCTGGAAACACCATATATTTT

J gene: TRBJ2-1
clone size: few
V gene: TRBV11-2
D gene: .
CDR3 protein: CASSLGGDQQFF
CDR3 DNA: TGTGCCAGCAGCCTGGGGGGAGACCAGCAGTTCTTC

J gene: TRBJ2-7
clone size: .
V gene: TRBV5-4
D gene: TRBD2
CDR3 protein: CASTLAGSDEQYF
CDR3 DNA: TGTGCCAGCACCCTAGCGGGAAGCGACGAGCAGTACTTC

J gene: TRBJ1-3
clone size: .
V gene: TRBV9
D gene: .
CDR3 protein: CASSPRPSSGNTIYF
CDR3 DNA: TGTGCCAGCAGCCCCCGCCCTAGCTCTGGAAACACCATATATTTT

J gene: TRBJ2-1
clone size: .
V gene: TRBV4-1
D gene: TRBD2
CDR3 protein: CASSQGPTSGRARDNEQFF
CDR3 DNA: TGCGCCAGCAGCCAAGGACCGACTAGCGGGAGGGCCCGGGACAATGAGCAGTTCTTC

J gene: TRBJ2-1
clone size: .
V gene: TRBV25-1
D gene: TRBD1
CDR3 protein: CASRRGDRGSSNEQFF
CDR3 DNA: TGTGCCAGCAGGAGGGGGGACAGGGGGAGTAGCAATGAGCAGTTCTTC

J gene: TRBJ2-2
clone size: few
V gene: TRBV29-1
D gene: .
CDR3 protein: CSVDGRNTGELFF
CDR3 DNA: TGCAGCGTTGATGGCAGGAACACCGGGGAGCTGTTTTTT

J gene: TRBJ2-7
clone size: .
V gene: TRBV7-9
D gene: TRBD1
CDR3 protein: CASSLTQGAPEQYF
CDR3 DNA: TGTGCCAGCAGCTTAACGCAGGGGGCCCCCGAGCAGTACTTC

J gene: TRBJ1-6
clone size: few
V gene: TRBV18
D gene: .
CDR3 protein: CASSSSWGENSPLHF
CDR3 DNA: TGTGCCAGCTCATCCTCCTGGGGGGAGAATTCACCCCTCCACTTT

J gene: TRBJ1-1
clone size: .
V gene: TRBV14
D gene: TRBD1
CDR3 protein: CASSTGQGDTEAFF
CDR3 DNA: TGTGCCAGCAGCACCGGACAGGGAGACACTGAAGCTTTCTTT

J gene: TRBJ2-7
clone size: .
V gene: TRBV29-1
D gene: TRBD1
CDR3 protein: CSVVRQGIPYEQYF
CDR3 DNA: TGCAGCGTTGTTCGACAGGGGATCCCCTACGAGCAGTACTTC

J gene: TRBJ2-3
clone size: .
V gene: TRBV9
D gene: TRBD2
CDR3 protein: CASSVGAGGTDTQYF
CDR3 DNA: TGTGCCAGCAGCGTAGGAGCGGGGGGCACAGATACGCAGTATTTT

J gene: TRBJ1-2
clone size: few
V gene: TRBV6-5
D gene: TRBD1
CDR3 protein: CASSYSPGQNYGYTF
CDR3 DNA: TGTGCCAGCAGTTACTCACCGGGACAGAACTATGGCTACACCTTC

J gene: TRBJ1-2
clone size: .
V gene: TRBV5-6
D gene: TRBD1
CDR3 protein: CASSLFKGARDGYTF
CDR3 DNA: TGTGCCAGCAGCTTGTTTAAGGGGGCAAGGGATGGCTACACCTTC

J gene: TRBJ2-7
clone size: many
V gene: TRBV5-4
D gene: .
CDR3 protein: CASSLKQYEQYF
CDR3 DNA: TGTGCCAGCAGCTTGAAACAGTACGAGCAGTACTTC

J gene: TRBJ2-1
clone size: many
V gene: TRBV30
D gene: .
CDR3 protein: CAWSGKRQQFF
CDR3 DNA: TGTGCCTGGAGTGGTAAGCGGCAGCAGTTCTTC

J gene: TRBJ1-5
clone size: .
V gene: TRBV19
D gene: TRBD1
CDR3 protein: CASKGDPGQGYSNQPQHF
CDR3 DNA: TGTGCCAGTAAAGGAGACCCGGGACAGGGATATAGCAATCAGCCCCAGCATTTT

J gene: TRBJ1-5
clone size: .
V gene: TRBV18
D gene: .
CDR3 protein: CASSPRGIRGNQPQHF
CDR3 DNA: TGTGCCAGCTCACCGAGGGGGATCCGGGGCAATCAGCCCCAGCATTTT

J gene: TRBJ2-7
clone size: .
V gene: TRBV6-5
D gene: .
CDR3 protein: CATGQYSYEQYF
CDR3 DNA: TGTGCCACCGGACAGTACTCCTACGAGCAGTACTTC

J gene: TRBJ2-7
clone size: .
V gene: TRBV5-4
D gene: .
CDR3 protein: CASSLEQFPYEQYF
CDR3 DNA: TGTGCCAGCAGCTTGGAACAGTTTCCCTACGAGCAGTACTTC

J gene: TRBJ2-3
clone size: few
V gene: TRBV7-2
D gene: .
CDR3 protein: CASSLVGGRTDTQYF
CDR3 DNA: TGTGCCAGCAGCTTAGTTGGCGGGCGCACAGATACGCAGTATTTT

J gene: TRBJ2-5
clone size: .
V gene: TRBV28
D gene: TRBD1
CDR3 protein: CASSFYRGEETQYF
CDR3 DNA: TGTGCCAGCAGTTTTTACAGGGGGGAAGAGACCCAGTACTTC

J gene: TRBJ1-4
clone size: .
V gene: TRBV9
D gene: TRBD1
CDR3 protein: CASSPRQGNEKLFF
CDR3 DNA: TGTGCCAGCAGCCCCCGACAGGGGAACGAAAAACTGTTTTTT

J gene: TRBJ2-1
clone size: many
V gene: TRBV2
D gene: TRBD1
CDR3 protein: CASIRQGAYNEQFF
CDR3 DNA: TGTGCCAGCATCCGACAGGGAGCCTACAATGAGCAGTTCTTC

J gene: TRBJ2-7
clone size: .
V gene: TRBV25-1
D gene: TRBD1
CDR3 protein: CASRGDSYEQYF
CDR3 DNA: TGTGCCAGCAGGGGGGACAGCTACGAGCAGTACTTC

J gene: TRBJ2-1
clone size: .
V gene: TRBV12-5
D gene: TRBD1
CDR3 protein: CASGKGQGDYNEQFF
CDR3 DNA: TGTGCTAGTGGTAAGGGACAGGGGGACTACAATGAGCAGTTCTTC

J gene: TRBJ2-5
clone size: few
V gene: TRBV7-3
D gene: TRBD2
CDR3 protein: CASSLGTSGRASGETQYF
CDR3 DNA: TGTGCCAGCAGCCTCGGGACTAGCGGGAGGGCATCTGGGGAGACCCAGTACTTC

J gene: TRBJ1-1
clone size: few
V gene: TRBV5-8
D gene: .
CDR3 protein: CASRQAGPGTEAFF
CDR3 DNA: TGTGCCAGCAGGCAAGCGGGGCCTGGCACTGAAGCTTTCTTT

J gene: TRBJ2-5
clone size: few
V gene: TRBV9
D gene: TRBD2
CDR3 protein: CASSVSGRAGSIQETQYF
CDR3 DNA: TGTGCCAGCAGCGTTAGCGGGAGGGCCGGGTCAATTCAGGAGACCCAGTACTTC

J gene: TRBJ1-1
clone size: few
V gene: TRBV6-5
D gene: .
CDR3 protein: CASRSGEGTEAFF
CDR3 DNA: TGTGCCAGCAGGTCAGGGGAGGGCACTGAAGCTTTCTTT

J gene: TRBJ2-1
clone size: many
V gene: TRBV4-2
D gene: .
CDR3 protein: CASSPKGGDYNEQFF
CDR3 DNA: TGTGCCAGCAGCCCTAAAGGGGGGGATTACAATGAGCAGTTCTTC

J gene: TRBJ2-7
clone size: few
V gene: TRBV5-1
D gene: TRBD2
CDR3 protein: CASGSLTSANEEQYF
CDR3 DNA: TGCGCCAGCGGTAGCTTGACTAGCGCTAATGAGGAGCAGTACTTC

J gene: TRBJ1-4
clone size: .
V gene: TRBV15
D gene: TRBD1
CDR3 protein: CASNPGQGYEKLFF
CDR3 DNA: TGTGCCTCCAACCCGGGACAGGGGTATGAAAAACTGTTTTTT

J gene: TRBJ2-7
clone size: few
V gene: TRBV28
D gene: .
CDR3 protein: CASSLKAVGRDEQYF
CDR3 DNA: TGTGCCAGCAGTTTAAAAGCTGTTGGCAGGGATGAACAGTACTTC

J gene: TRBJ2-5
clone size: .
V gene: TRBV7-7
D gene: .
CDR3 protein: CASSPRQGRQETQYF
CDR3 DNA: TGTGCCAGCAGCCCCCGTCAGGGCAGACAAGAGACCCAGTACTTC

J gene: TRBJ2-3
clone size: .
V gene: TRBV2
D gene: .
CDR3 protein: CASSVSPRGESSSTDTQYF
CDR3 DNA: TGTGCCAGCAGTGTGTCCCCCCGCGGGGAGTCATCTAGCACAGATACGCAGTATTTT

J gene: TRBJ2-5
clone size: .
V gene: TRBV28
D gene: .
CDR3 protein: CASSLIGGQETQYF
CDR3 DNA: TGTGCCAGCAGTTTAATCGGGGGTCAAGAGACCCAGTACTTC

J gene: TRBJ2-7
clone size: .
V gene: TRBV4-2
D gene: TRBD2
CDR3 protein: CASSTRLGLAGTYEQYF
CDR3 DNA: TGTGCCAGCAGCACTCGCCTAGGACTAGCGGGGACCTACGAGCAGTACTTC

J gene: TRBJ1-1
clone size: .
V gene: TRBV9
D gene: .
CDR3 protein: CASSAQMNTEAFF
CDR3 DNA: TGTGCCAGCAGCGCTCAGATGAACACTGAAGCTTTCTTT

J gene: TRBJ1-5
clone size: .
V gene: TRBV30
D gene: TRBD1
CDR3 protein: CAWSDRGNQPQHF
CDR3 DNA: TGTGCCTGGAGTGACAGGGGGAATCAGCCCCAGCATTTT